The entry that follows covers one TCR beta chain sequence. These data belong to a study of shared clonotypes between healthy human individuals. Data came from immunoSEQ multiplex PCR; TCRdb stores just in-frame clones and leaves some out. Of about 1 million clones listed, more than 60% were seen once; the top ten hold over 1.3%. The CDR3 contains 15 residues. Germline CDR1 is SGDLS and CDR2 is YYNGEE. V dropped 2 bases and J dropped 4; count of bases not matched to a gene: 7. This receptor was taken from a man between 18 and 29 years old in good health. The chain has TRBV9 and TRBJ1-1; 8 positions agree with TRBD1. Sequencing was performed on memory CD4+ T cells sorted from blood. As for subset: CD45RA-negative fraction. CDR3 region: CASSVSGGVGTEAFF. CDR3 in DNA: TGTGCCAGCAGCGTGTCAGGGGGCGTCGGCACTGAAGCTTTCTTT.